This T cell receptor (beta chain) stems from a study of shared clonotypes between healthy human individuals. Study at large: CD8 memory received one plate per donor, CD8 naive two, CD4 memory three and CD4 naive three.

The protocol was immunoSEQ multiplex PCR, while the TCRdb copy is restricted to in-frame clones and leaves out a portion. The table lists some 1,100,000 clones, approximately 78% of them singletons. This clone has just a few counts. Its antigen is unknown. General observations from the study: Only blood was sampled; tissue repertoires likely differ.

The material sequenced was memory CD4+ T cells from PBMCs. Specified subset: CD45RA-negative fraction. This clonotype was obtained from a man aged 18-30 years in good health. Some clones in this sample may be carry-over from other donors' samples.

The CDR3 protein is CASSSPPGLAGAYNEQFF. DNA for the CDR3: TGTGCCAGCAGCTCCCCCCCAGGCCTAGCGGGAGCCTACAATGAGCAGTTCTTC. This chain uses TRBV11-2 with TRBJ2-1; TRBD2 matches 10 bases. CDR1 is SGHAT, CDR2 FQNNGV, per germline. The CDR3 spans 18 residues. After removal of 4 bases from V and 2 bases from J, the junction contained 11 bases not matched to a gene.